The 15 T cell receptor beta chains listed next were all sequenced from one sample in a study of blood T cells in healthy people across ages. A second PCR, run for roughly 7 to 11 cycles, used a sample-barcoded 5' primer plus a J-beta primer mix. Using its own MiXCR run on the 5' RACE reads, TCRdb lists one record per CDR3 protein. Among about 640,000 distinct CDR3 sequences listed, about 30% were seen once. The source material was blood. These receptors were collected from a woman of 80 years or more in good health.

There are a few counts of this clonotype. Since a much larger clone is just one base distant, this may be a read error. This CDR3 is CASSQLAGAFSTDAQYF. In nucleotides, the CDR3 is TGCGCCAGCAGCCAACTAGCGGGGGCCTTCTCCACAGATGCGCAGTATTTT. V gene TRBV5-1 combines with J gene TRBJ2-3; 11 bases are shared with TRBD2. This CDR3 region has 17 residues. Germline V gene data show CDR1 as SGHRS and CDR2 as YFSETQ.

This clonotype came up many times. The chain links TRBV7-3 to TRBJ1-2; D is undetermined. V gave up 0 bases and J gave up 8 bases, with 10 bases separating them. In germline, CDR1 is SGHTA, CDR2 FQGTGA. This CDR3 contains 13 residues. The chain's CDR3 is CASSLTGSEGYTF. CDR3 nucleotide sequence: TGTGCCAGCAGCTTAACCGGGAGCGAAGGCTACACCTTC. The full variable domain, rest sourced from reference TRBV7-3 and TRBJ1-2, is GAGVSQTPSNKVTEKGKYVELRCDPISGHTALYWYRQSLGQGPEFLIYFQGTGAADDSGLPNDRFFAVRPEGSVSTLKIQRTERGDSAVYLCASSLTGSEGYTFGSGTRLTVV.

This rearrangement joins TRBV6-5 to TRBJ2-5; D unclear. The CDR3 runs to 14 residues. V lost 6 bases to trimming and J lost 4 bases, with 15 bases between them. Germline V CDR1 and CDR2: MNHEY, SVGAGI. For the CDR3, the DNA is TGTGCCAGCAGGCATCGGAAAAGAGGAGAGACCCAGTACTTC. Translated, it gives CASRHRKRGETQYF.

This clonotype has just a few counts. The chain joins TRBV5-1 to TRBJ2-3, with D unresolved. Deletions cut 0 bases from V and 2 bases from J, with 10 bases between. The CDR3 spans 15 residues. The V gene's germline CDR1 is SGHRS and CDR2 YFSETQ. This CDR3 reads CASSLADPVTDTQYF. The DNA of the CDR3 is TGCGCCAGCAGCTTGGCGGACCCGGTCACAGATACGCAGTATTTT.

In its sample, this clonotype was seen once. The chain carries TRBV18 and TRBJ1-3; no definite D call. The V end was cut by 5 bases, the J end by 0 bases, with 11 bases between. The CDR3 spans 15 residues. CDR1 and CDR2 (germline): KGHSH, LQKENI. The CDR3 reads CASSYSAISGNTIYF. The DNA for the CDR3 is TGTGCCAGCTCATACAGTGCAATCTCTGGAAACACCATATATTTT.

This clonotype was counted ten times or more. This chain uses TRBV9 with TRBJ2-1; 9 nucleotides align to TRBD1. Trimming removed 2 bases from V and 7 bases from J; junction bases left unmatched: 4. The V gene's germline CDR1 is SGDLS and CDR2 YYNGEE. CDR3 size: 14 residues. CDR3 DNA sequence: TGTGCCAGCAGCGTTGGGACAGGGAGTAATGAGCAGTTCTTC. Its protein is CASSVGTGSNEQFF.

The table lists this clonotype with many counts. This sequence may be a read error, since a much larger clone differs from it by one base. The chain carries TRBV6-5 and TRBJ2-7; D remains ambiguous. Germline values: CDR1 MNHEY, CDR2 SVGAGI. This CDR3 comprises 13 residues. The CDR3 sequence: CASSYSVAYERYF. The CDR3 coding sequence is TGTGCCAGCAGTTACTCTGTCGCCTACGAGCGGTACTTC.

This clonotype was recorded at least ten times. The chain's CDR3 is CASSLGAGDGYTF. The CDR3 bases are TGCGCCAGCAGCTTGGGGGCAGGGGACGGCTACACCTTC. The V and J genes are TRBV5-1 and TRBJ1-2, with a weak D call TRBD1 (6 bases). Deletions cut 0 bases from V and 8 bases from J, with 11 bases between. CDR3 length: 13 residues. Germline V gene lookup returns CDR1 SGHRS and CDR2 YFSETQ.

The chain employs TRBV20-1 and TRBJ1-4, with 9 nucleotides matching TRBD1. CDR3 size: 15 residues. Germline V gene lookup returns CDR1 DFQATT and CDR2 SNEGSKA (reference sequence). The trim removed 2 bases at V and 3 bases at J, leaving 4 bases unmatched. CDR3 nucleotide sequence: TGCAGTGCTAGACCCGGGACAGGGTCTAATGAAAAACTGTTTTTT. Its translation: CSARPGTGSNEKLFF.

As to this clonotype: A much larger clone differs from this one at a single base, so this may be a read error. CDR3 nucleotides: TGCAGCGTCGCCCGACTAGCGGGGGTAGAGCAGTACTTC. The encoded protein is CSVARLAGVEQYF. The chain recombines TRBV29-1 with TRBJ2-5, with TRBD2 matching over 12 bases. The CDR3 sequence is 13 residues long. Per the germline V gene, CDR1 is SQVTM and CDR2 is ANQGSEA. With 6 bases clipped from V and 11 bases from J, the junction kept 10 bases outside the gene matches.

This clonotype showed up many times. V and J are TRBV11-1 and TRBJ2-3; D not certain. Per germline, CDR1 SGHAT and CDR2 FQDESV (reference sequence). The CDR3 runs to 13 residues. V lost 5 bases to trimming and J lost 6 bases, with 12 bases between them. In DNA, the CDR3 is TGTGCCAGCAGCACTGAACTTGAGGATACGCAGTATTTT. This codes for CASSTELEDTQYF.

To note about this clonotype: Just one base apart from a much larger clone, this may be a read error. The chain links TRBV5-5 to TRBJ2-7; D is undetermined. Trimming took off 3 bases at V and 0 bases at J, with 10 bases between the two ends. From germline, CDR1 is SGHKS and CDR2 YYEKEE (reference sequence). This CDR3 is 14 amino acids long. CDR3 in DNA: TGTGCCAGCAGCTGTCCACGGAGCTCCTACGAGCAGTACTTC. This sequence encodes CASSCPRSSYEQYF.

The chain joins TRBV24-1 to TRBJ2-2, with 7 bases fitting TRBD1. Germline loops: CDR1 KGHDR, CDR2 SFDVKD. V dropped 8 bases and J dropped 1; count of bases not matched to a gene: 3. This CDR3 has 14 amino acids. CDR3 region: CATMGTENTGELFF. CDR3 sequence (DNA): TGTGCCACCATGGGGACAGAGAACACCGGGGAGCTGTTTTTT.

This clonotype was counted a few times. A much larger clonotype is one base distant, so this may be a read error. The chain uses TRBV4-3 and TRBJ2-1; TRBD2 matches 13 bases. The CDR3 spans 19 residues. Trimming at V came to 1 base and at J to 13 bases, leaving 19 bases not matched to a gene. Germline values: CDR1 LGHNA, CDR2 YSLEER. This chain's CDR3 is CASSQGGTSGVNLPETQFF. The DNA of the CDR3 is TGCGCCAGCAGCCAAGGTGGGACTAGCGGGGTAAATCTACCAGAGACCCAGTTCTTC.

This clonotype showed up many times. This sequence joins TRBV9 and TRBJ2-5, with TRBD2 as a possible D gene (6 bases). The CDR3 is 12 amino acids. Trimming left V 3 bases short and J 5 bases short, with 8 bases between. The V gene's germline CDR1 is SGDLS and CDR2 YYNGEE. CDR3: CASSAGGETQYF. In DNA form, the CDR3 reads TGTGCCAGCAGCGCTGGGGGGGAGACCCAGTACTTC. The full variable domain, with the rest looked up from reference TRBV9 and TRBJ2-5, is DSGVTQTPKHLITATGQRVTLRCSPRSGDLSVYWYQQSLDQGLQFLIQYYNGEERAKGNILERFSAQQFPDLHSELNLSSLELGDSALYFCASSAGGETQYFGPGTRLLVL.